Listed below are T cell receptor beta chains from one sample, sequenced in a study of beta chain features in type 1 diabetes. Using immunoSEQ multiplex PCR, the repertoire was profiled, and TCRdb retains in-frame clones only, with some absent. The sample carries about 930,000 clones, roughly a sixth recorded once. Material: naive CD4+ T cells from blood. The receptors shown here come from a woman aged 18 to 35 in good health. CDR3s include the opening cysteine and the closing phenylalanine or tryptophan. Each record gives: CDR3 protein, CDR3 DNA, clone size, V gene, J gene, D gene. The D gene is left open where the match is weak. Expanded clones get a size class; other rows say once, few or many, or leave the size out.

CASSLGLAESEQYF	TGCGCCAGCAGCTTGGGACTAGCGGAGTCCGAGCAGTACTTC	.	TRBV5-1	TRBJ2-7	TRBD2
CAISADRFGNQPQHF	TGTGCCATCAGTGCCGACAGGTTTGGCAATCAGCCCCAGCATTTT	.	TRBV10-3	TRBJ1-5	.
CASSREQYF	TGTGCCAGCAGCCGTGAGCAGTACTTC	.	TRBV3-2	TRBJ2-7	.
CASSLRTGNTEAFF	TGTGCCAGCAGCCTAAGGACAGGGAACACTGAAGCTTTCTTT	.	TRBV4-2	TRBJ1-1	TRBD1
CASGHANTGELFF	TGTGCCAGTGGACACGCGAACACCGGGGAGCTGTTTTTT	.	TRBV28	TRBJ2-2	.
CASSSSSGNTIYF	TGTGCCAGCAGCTCCTCTTCCGGAAACACCATATATTTT	.	TRBV7-6	TRBJ1-3	.
CASSEALYGWQYF	TGTGCCAGCAGTGAAGCGCTTTATGGTTGGCAGTACTTC	.	TRBV2	TRBJ2-7	.
CASSGLVPINYNEQFF	TGTGCCAGCAGTGGACTAGTACCCATCAATTACAATGAGCAGTTCTTC	few	TRBV6-1	TRBJ2-1	.
CASSLGEDSNQPQHF	TGTGCCAGCAGCTTAGGGGAGGATAGCAATCAGCCCCAGCATTTT	.	TRBV7-9	TRBJ1-5	.
CASSRLAGSNEQFF	TGTGCCAGCAGCAGACTAGCGGGGTCCAATGAGCAGTTCTTC	.	TRBV7-6	TRBJ2-1	TRBD2
CASTRMGLSTGELFF	TGTGCCAGTACTCGAATGGGACTGAGCACCGGGGAGCTGTTTTTT	few	TRBV19	TRBJ2-2	.
CASSLLSGQREKLFF	TGTGCCAGCAGCTTGCTGTCAGGACAGCGAGAAAAACTGTTTTTT	.	TRBV5-6	TRBJ1-4	.
CASSLSRADEKLFF	TGTGCCAGCAGTCTCTCCCGCGCAGATGAAAAACTGTTTTTT	few	TRBV5-4	TRBJ1-4	.
CASSRDRVGEKLFF	TGCGCCAGCAGCAGGGACAGGGTAGGGGAAAAACTGTTTTTT	.	TRBV5-1	TRBJ1-4	TRBD1
CASSLEGRQPQHF	TGTGCCAGCAGCTTAGAGGGTCGACAGCCCCAGCATTTT	.	TRBV7-8	TRBJ1-5	.
CASSFAGEETQYF	TGCGCCAGCAGCTTCGCGGGAGAAGAGACCCAGTACTTC	few	TRBV5-1	TRBJ2-5	TRBD2
CASRTSGSYEQFF	TGTGCCAGCAGGACTAGCGGGAGTTATGAGCAGTTCTTC	.	TRBV27	TRBJ2-1	TRBD2
CASSFAGWGDTQYF	TGTGCCAGCAGCTTCGCGGGGTGGGGCGATACGCAGTATTTT	few	TRBV11-1	TRBJ2-3	.
CASSRRERSYNEQFF	TGTGCCAGCAGCCGTCGGGAGCGGTCCTACAATGAGCAGTTCTTC	.	TRBV4-2	TRBJ2-1	.
CASSPDRDRSEKLFF	TGTGCCAGCTCACCAGACCGGGACAGGTCTGAAAAACTGTTTTTT	few	TRBV18	TRBJ1-4	TRBD1
CASSQGWETQYF	TGTGCCAGCAGCCAAGGGTGGGAGACCCAGTACTTC	.	TRBV14	TRBJ2-5	.
CSVRKGRDTSSYEQYF	TGCAGCGTTCGAAAAGGGAGGGACACCAGCTCCTACGAGCAGTACTTC	few	TRBV29-1	TRBJ2-7	.
CASSYSGSVAYGQYF	TGTGCCAGCAGTTACTCGGGTTCAGTAGCGTACGGGCAGTACTTC	.	TRBV6-5	TRBJ2-7	.
CASSLGLPTYNEQFF	TGCGCCAGCAGCTTGGGACTACCTACCTACAATGAGCAGTTCTTC	.	TRBV5-1	TRBJ2-1	.
CASSFRGHGDTQYF	TGTGCCAGCAGCTTCAGGGGGCACGGAGATACGCAGTATTTT	.	TRBV11-3	TRBJ2-3	TRBD1
CASSLDVGWDNEQFF	TGTGCCAGCAGCTTGGATGTCGGTTGGGACAATGAGCAGTTCTTC	few	TRBV5-6	TRBJ2-1	.
CASRQGISYNEQFF	TGTGCCAGCCGACAGGGAATCTCCTACAATGAGCAGTTCTTC	.	TRBV6-5	TRBJ2-1	TRBD1
CASSLRQGREYEQYF	TGTGCCAGCAGCTTAAGACAGGGTAGGGAGTACGAGCAGTACTTC	.	TRBV7-6	TRBJ2-7	TRBD1
CASSSQAYGYTF	TGTGCCAGCAGCTCGCAGGCGTATGGCTACACCTTC	few	TRBV7-9	TRBJ1-2	.
CASSDRTGYNEQFF	TGTGCCAGCAGTGACCGGACAGGGTACAATGAGCAGTTCTTC	.	TRBV2	TRBJ2-1	TRBD1
CASSDRTFGNQPQHF	TGTGCCAGCAGTGACCGGACCTTCGGCAATCAGCCCCAGCATTTT	few	TRBV6-6	TRBJ1-5	.
CASSLGPSSYEQYF	TGCGCCAGCAGCCTGGGACCCAGCTCCTACGAGCAGTACTTC	.	TRBV5-1	TRBJ2-7	.
CAISRDYTDTQYF	TGTGCCATCAGTCGGGACTACACAGATACGCAGTATTTT	few	TRBV10-3	TRBJ2-3	TRBD2
CASSKTGGNQPQHF	TGTGCCAGCAGCAAGACAGGGGGCAATCAGCCCCAGCATTTT	few	TRBV5-8	TRBJ1-5	TRBD1
CASRPGGRSSYNEQFF	TGTGCCAGCAGGCCGGGGGGACGGAGCTCCTACAATGAGCAGTTCTTC	few	TRBV2	TRBJ2-1	TRBD2
CASSLGRTGDVVQFF	TGTGCCAGCAGCTTAGGCCGGACAGGAGACGTAGTGCAGTTCTTC	few	TRBV7-2	TRBJ2-1	TRBD1
CSVDGTRPAGYRRPTDTQYF	TGCAGCGTTGACGGTACACGGCCAGCGGGATACCGCCGCCCCACAGATACGCAGTATTTT	few	TRBV29-1	TRBJ2-3	TRBD2
CASSLAWRNEAFF	TGTGCCAGCAGCCTCGCGTGGCGGAATGAAGCTTTCTTT	few	TRBV7-2	TRBJ1-1	.
CASSPGRGQEKLFF	TGTGCCAGCAGCCCCGGTAGGGGCCAGGAAAAACTGTTTTTT	.	TRBV7-9	TRBJ1-4	.
CASSPYPWAAAEAFF	TGTGCCAGCAGTCCCTATCCCTGGGCAGCAGCTGAAGCTTTCTTT	few	TRBV28	TRBJ1-1	.
CASSDTGSGSNYGYTF	TGTGCCAGCAGCGACACTGGTTCAGGGTCAAACTATGGCTACACCTTC	.	TRBV7-9	TRBJ1-2	.
CASSSKAAGQPNEKLFF	TGTGCCAGCAGCTCAAAAGCGGCGGGACAGCCTAATGAAAAACTGTTTTTT	few	TRBV7-2	TRBJ1-4	TRBD1
CASSRREGRETQYF	TGTGCCAGCAGTCGACGGGAGGGTAGAGAGACCCAGTACTTC	.	TRBV6-5	TRBJ2-5	TRBD2
CASSFEVTDTQYF	TGTGCCAGCAGTTTCGAGGTCACAGATACGCAGTATTTT	.	TRBV27	TRBJ2-3	.
CASSNGLAGAQFF	TGTGCCAGCAGCAACGGACTAGCGGGAGCCCAGTTCTTC	.	TRBV13	TRBJ2-1	TRBD2
CASSAPRQPQHF	TGTGCCAGCAGTGCCCCAAGGCAGCCCCAGCATTTT	.	TRBV6-1	TRBJ1-5	.
CASSPNLQGMNTEAFF	TGTGCCAGCTCACCTAATTTACAGGGGATGAACACTGAAGCTTTCTTT	.	TRBV18	TRBJ1-1	TRBD1
CASSFQGHQPQHF	TGTGCCAGCAGTTTCCAGGGCCATCAGCCCCAGCATTTT	few	TRBV6-5	TRBJ1-5	.
CASSFGQGNTEAFF	TGTGCCAGCAGCTTTGGGCAGGGGAACACTGAAGCTTTCTTT	.	TRBV11-1	TRBJ1-1	.
CASSSNSNQPQHF	TGTGCCAGCTCATCAAACAGCAATCAGCCCCAGCATTTT	.	TRBV18	TRBJ1-5	.
CASSFAGEDTQYF	TGCGCCAGCAGCTTCGCGGGCGAAGATACGCAGTATTTT	few	TRBV5-1	TRBJ2-3	.
CARERYQETQYF	TGTGCCAGAGAGCGGTACCAAGAGACCCAGTACTTC	.	TRBV6-6	TRBJ2-5	.
CASSFGYRANYGYTF	TGTGCCAGCAGTTTTGGATATAGAGCTAACTATGGCTACACCTTC	.	TRBV28	TRBJ1-2	.
CASSSWTSGSVVYEQYF	TGCGCCAGCAGCTCCTGGACTAGCGGGAGCGTTGTCTACGAGCAGTACTTC	few	TRBV5-1	TRBJ2-7	TRBD2
CASSLPGTEQYF	TGTGCCAGCAGCTTGCCAGGGACCGAGCAGTACTTC	few	TRBV5-6	TRBJ2-7	.
CASSPTPGLQGEKLFF	TGTGCCAGCAGCCCAACACCGGGACTCCAAGGCGAAAAACTGTTTTTT	few	TRBV11-2	TRBJ1-4	.
CADPEGGCSGNTIYF	TGTGCCGACCCTGAGGGAGGGTGTAGCGGAAACACCATATATTTT	few	TRBV2	TRBJ1-3	.
CASILTSSPSSYNEQFF	TGTGCCAGCATATTGACTTCATCCCCGAGCTCCTACAATGAGCAGTTCTTC	.	TRBV7-2	TRBJ2-1	.
CASSPRRTGAGELFF	TGTGCCAGCAGCCCCCGTCGGACAGGGGCCGGGGAGCTGTTTTTT	few	TRBV9	TRBJ2-2	TRBD1